The 8 T cell receptor beta chains listed next were all sequenced from one sample in a study of tumor-infiltrating lymphocytes in oesophageal squamous cell carcinoma. Each CDR3 protein gets one entry after TCRdb re-called the PCR reads with MiXCR. The sample records 7,500 to 9,500 distinct CDR3 sequences, 60% to 70% being singletons. Sequencing used esophageal tumor tissue. These receptors were collected from a female donor with esophageal squamous cell carcinoma.

The chain recombines TRBV12-3 or TRBV12-4 with TRBJ1-6; D gene uncertain. The assigned J gene may be wrong: the sequence end matches TRBJ1-5 better. The CDR3 runs to 14 residues. The CDR3 here is CASSSSGRAQPQHF. In DNA form, the CDR3 reads TGTGCCAGCAGTTCCTCGGGTAGGGCTCAGCCCCAGCATTTT.

V and J are TRBV6-9 and TRBJ2-5; TRBD2 might be the D (5 bases). The J call may be faulty, since TRBJ2-1 better matches the DNA end. The germline CDR1 and CDR2 sequences are MNHGY and SVAAGI. This CDR3 is built from 15 residues. For the CDR3, the DNA is TGTGCCAGCAGTCAACACAACGGGATTTACAATGAGCAGTTCTTC. Translating it yields CASSQHNGIYNEQFF.

The chain has TRBV27 and TRBJ2-3; a weak D match, TRBD2 (5 bases). Germline V CDR1 and CDR2: MNHEY, SMNVEV (reference sequence). V was clipped by 0 bases and J by 6 bases, with 7 bases between them. The CDR3 extends over 13 amino acids. The CDR3 DNA follows: TGTGCCAGCAGTTTATCGAGGGTGGATACGCAGTATTTT. Its protein product is CASSLSRVDTQYF.

The gene calls are TRBV7-2 and TRBJ2-3; 8 nucleotides match TRBD2. V was clipped by 6 bases and J by 5 bases; unmatched bases: 10. The CDR3 consists of 15 residues. Germline V gene lookup returns CDR1 SGHTA and CDR2 FQGNSA. In nucleotides, the CDR3 is TGTGCCAGCAGTTCAAGCGGGAGTCTTGGAGATACGCAGTATTTT. Protein product: CASSSSGSLGDTQYF.

This chain joins TRBV27 and TRBJ2-1, with TRBD1 identical over 11 bases. The germline V gene encodes CDR1 MNHEY and CDR2 SMNVEV (reference sequence). The CDR3 length is 16 residues. Germline trimming cut 2 bases from V and 6 bases from J; bases unmatched to any gene: 6. The CDR3 sequence is CASSLRGDRGANEQFF. The DNA of the CDR3 is TGTGCCAGCAGTTTAAGAGGGGACAGGGGGGCCAATGAGCAGTTCTTC.

This clonotype has a handful of counts. V usage is TRBV10-3 and J usage is TRBJ2-7; D gene unclear. The ends were cut back, 3 bases at V and 0 bases at J, with 12 bases in the middle. The germline V gene encodes CDR1 ENHRY and CDR2 SYGVKD. CDR3 length: 15 residues. This chain's CDR3 is CAISDPGRSSYEQYF. The CDR3 region has the DNA TGTGCCATCAGTGACCCCGGACGGTCCTCCTACGAGCAGTACTTC.

This clonotype was counted between two and nine times. The chain links TRBV7-2 to TRBJ2-7; D possibly uses TRBD1 or TRBD2 (7 bases each). The CDR3 is 15 residues long. Trimming pared 1 base from V and 5 bases from J, leaving 15 bases between. Germline CDR1 is SGHTA and CDR2 is FQGNSA. The CDR3 DNA follows: TGTGCCAGCAGCTTAGTCTCCAGGGGGGGACACGAGCAGTACTTC. This sequence encodes CASSLVSRGGHEQYF.

The chain uses TRBV7-8 and TRBJ2-6, with D perhaps matching TRBD1 (5 bases). The J call may not be correct, given that the DNA end is closer to TRBJ2-5. Germline V gives CDR1 SGHVS, CDR2 FQNEAQ. The CDR3 spans 13 residues. In DNA form, the CDR3 reads TGTGCCAGCAGCCCAGGACACGGGGAGACCCAGTACTTC. Translated, it gives CASSPGHGETQYF.